Each of the 10 T cell receptor beta chains below was sequenced from the same sample in a study of T cell responses to AZD1222 COVID-19 vaccine. TCRdb's copy holds only in-frame clones and misses some; the assay was immunoSEQ multiplex PCR. The top ten hold 10% of the sample, which has some 100,000 clones, about 87% seen once. This specimen was peripheral blood, taken 28 days after the second AZD1222 dose. All receptors derive from an adult who received the AZD1222 COVID-19 vaccine.

The chain is built from TRBV7-2 and TRBJ2-1; 10 positions match TRBD2. CDR1 and CDR2 (germline): SGHTA, FQGNSA. The CDR3 has 16 amino acids. V shed 4 bases and J 4 bases; nucleotides not matched to a gene: 7. Here the CDR3 reads CASSSGLAESYNEQFF. The CDR3 coding sequence is TGTGCCAGCAGCTCCGGACTAGCGGAGTCTTACAATGAGCAGTTCTTC.

The CDR3 protein is CASRKLANEQFF. As DNA, the CDR3 is TGTGCCAGCAGGAAACTAGCAAATGAGCAGTTCTTC. V and J are TRBV6-5 and TRBJ2-1; tentative D call: TRBD2 (6 bases). The V and J ends lost 6 bases and 7 bases respectively, with 10 bases between them. This CDR3 spans 12 amino acids. CDR1 MNHEY and CDR2 SVGAGI come from the germline V gene.

This chain uses TRBV11-2 with TRBJ2-1; D might be TRBD1 (7 bases). This CDR3 region has 14 residues. Trimming cost V 3 bases and J 4 bases, with 10 bases left between them. The germline V gene encodes CDR1 SGHAT and CDR2 FQNNGV. CDR3 DNA sequence: TGTGCCAGCAGCTTGGAGGGGGCATACAATGAGCAGTTCTTC. This sequence encodes CASSLEGAYNEQFF.

The chain is built from TRBV19 and TRBJ1-1; D might be TRBD1 (6 bases). Germline lookup yields CDR1 LNHDA and CDR2 SQIVND (reference sequence). Trimming pared 5 bases from V and 2 bases from J, leaving 12 bases between. The CDR3 is 14 residues long. The CDR3 loop reads CASSPWGANTEAFF. CDR3 coding DNA: TGTGCCAGTAGTCCTTGGGGGGCTAACACTGAAGCTTTCTTT.

CDR3 region: CASSQAGWMMGANVLTF. CDR3 in DNA: TGTGCCAGCAGCCAAGCAGGCTGGATGATGGGGGCCAACGTCCTGACTTTC. The chain couples TRBV14 to TRBJ2-6; no clear D gene. Per the germline V gene, CDR1 is SGHDN and CDR2 is FVKESK. The CDR3 has 17 amino acids. Trimming cost V 1 base and J 4 bases, with 14 bases left between them. Together with reference TRBV14 and TRBJ2-6, the CDR3 gives the full variable domain: EAGVTQFPSHSVIEKGQTVTLRCDPISGHDNLYWYRRVMGKEIKFLLHFVKESKQDESGMPNNRFLAERTGGTYSTLKVQPAELEDSGVYFCASSQAGWMMGANVLTFGAGSRLTVL.

This clone has a handful of counts. The chain couples TRBV29-1 to TRBJ1-1; no reliable D call. Looked up from germline, CDR1 is SQVTM and CDR2 is ANQGSEA. V was shortened by 7 bases and J by 4 bases, with 16 bases between the two germline ends. CDR3 size: 13 residues. The CDR3 DNA follows: TGCAGCGCCTACGCGGGTTGGGGCACTGAAGCTTTCTTT. Its protein product is CSAYAGWGTEAFF.

V usage is TRBV5-4 and J usage is TRBJ1-1; no definite D call. The CDR3 spans 14 residues. V was pared by 1 base and J by 5 bases, with 12 bases between. Germline CDR1 reads SGHNT; CDR2 reads YYREEE (reference sequence). The CDR3 coding sequence is TGTGCCAGCAGCTTGTCAGGCCGGGATACTGAAGCTTTCTTT. It encodes CASSLSGRDTEAFF.

This chain connects TRBV10-3 to TRBJ2-2; a possible D gene is TRBD1 (5 bases). The CDR3 is 15 residues long. From germline, CDR1 is ENHRY and CDR2 SYGVKD. Trimming stripped 1 base from V and 1 base from J, with 7 bases between. CDR3 in amino acids: CAISELQVNTGELFF. In DNA, the CDR3 is TGTGCCATCAGTGAGTTACAGGTGAACACCGGGGAGCTGTTTTTT.

This clone was counted once. This chain joins TRBV28 and TRBJ2-7; TRBD1 might be the D (5 bases). The length of the CDR3 is 12 residues. V was shortened by 4 bases and J by 7 bases, with 11 bases between the two germline ends. Germline V gives CDR1 MDHEN, CDR2 SYDVKM. CDR3 sequence (DNA): TGTGCCAGCAGTTATCTGCCAGGGGAGCAGTACTTC. Residues: CASSYLPGEQYF.

In its sample, this clone was seen a few times. The gene calls are TRBV5-1 and TRBJ1-3, with D possibly being TRBD1 (6 bases). V was shortened by 4 bases and J by 2 bases, with 10 bases between the two germline ends. CDR3 length equals 14 residues. CDR1 is SGHRS, CDR2 YFSETQ, per germline. CDR3 in amino acids: CASSQTGTGNTIYF. CDR3 coding DNA: TGCGCCAGCAGCCAGACAGGTACTGGAAACACCATATATTTT.